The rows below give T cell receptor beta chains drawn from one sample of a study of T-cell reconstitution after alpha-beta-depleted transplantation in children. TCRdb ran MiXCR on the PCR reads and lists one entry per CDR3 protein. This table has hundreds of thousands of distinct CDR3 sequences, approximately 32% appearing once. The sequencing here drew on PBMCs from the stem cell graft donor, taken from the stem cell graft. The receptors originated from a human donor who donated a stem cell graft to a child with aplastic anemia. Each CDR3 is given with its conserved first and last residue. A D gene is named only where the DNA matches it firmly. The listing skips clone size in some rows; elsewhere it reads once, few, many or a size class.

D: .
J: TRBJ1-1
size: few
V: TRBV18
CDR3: CASSLMDSPEAFF
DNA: TGTGCCAGCTCACTCATGGACAGCCCCGAGGCTTTCTTT

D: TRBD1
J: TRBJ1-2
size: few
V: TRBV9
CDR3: CASSHPGQGSGGYGYTF
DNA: TGTGCCAGCAGCCATCCGGGACAGGGTAGTGGAGGTTATGGCTACACCTTC

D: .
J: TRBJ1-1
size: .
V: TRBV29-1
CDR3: CSVMGPGVNTEAFF
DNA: TGCAGCGTCATGGGCCCGGGAGTGAACACTGAAGCTTTCTTT

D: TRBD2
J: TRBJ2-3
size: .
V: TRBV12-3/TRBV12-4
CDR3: CASSFFGTSGSTQYF
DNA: TGTGCCAGCAGTTTTTTCGGGACTAGCGGGAGCACGCAGTATTTT

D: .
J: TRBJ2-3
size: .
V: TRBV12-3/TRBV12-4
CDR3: CASSQSSQYF
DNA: TGTGCCAGCAGCCAATCCTCGCAGTATTTT

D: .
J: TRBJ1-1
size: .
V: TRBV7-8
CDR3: CASSFYRVGNTEAFF
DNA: TGTGCCAGCAGCTTTTACAGGGTCGGGAACACTGAAGCTTTCTTT

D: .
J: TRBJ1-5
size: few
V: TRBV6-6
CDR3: CASRRQDQPQHF
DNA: TGTGCCAGCAGACGACAGGATCAGCCCCAGCATTTT

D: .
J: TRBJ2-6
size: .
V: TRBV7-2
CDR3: CASNVRSGANVLTF
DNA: TGTGCCAGCAATGTAAGGTCTGGGGCCAACGTCCTGACTTTC

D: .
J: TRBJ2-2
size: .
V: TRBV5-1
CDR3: CASSLHGSGTGELFF
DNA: TGCGCCAGCAGCTTGCACGGGAGCGGGACCGGGGAGCTGTTTTTT

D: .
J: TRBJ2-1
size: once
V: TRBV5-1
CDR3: CASSHQVRDNEQFF
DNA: TGCGCCAGCAGCCATCAGGTGCGAGACAATGAGCAGTTCTTC

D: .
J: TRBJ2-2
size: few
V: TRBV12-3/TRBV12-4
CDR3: CASSFTQGRTGELFF
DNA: TGTGCCAGCAGTTTTACCCAGGGACGAACCGGGGAGCTGTTTTTT

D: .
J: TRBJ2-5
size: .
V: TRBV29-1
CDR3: CSVEGRPEGTQYF
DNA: TGCAGCGTTGAAGGCAGGCCTGAGGGGACCCAGTACTTC

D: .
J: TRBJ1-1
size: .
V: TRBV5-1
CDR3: CASSLRSDRLNTEAFF
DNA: TGCGCCAGCAGCCTCAGAAGCGACAGGTTAAACACTGAAGCTTTCTTT

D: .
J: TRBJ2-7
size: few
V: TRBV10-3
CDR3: CASGPSLSYEQYF
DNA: TGTGCCTCGGGGCCTTCCCTCTCCTACGAGCAGTACTTC

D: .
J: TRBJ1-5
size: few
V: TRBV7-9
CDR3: CASSPDPVAQWNQPQHF
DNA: TGTGCCAGCAGCCCTGACCCCGTCGCACAATGGAATCAGCCCCAGCATTTT

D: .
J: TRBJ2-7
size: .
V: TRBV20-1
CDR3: CSARVSAVSYEQYF
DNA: TGCAGTGCTAGAGTTAGCGCGGTCTCCTACGAGCAGTACTTC

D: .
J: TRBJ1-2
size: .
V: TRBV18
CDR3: CASSSGTKDLYGYTF
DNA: TGTGCCAGCTCTTCGGGGACCAAGGACCTTTATGGCTACACCTTC

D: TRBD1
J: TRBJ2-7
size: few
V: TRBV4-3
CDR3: CASSLGRGPYEQYF
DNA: TGCGCCAGCAGCTTGGGCAGGGGGCCCTACGAGCAGTACTTC

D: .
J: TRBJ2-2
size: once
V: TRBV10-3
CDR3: CAISGDPLTGELFF
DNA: TGTGCCATCAGTGGCGACCCCCTTACCGGGGAGCTGTTTTTT

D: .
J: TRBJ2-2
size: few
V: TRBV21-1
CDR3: CASSKKRAGRNTGELFF
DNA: TGTGCCAGCAGCAAAAAGAGGGCAGGGAGGAACACCGGGGAGCTGTTTTTT

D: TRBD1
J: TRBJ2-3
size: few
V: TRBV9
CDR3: CASSVGTGAADTQYF
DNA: TGTGCCAGCAGCGTGGGGACAGGGGCCGCAGATACGCAGTATTTT

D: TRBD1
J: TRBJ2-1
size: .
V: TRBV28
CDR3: CASSFPLTGGYNEQFF
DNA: TGTGCCAGCAGTTTCCCACTGACAGGGGGGTACAATGAGCAGTTCTTC

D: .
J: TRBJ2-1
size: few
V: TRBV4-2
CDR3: CASSQDGAGQYNEQFF
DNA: TGTGCCAGCAGCCAAGACGGGGCCGGGCAGTACAATGAGCAGTTCTTC

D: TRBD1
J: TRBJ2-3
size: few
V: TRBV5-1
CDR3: CASSLRTGVITDTQYF
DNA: TGCGCCAGCAGCTTGAGGACAGGGGTGATCACAGATACGCAGTATTTT

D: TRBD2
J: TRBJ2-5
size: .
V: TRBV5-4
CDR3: CASSLAGGRQETQYF
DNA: TGTGCCAGCAGCTTGGCGGGAGGGAGGCAAGAGACCCAGTACTTC

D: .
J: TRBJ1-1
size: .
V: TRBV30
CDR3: CAWDAMNTEAFF
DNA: TGTGCCTGGGACGCTATGAACACTGAAGCTTTCTTT

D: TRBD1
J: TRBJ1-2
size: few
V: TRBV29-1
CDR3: CSAGQGSHGYTF
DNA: TGCAGCGCTGGACAGGGGTCCCATGGCTACACCTTC

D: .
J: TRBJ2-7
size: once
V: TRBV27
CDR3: CASSPQWNYEQYF
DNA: TGTGCCAGCAGCCCACAGTGGAACTACGAGCAGTACTTC

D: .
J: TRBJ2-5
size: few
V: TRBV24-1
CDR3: CATSDKASEFQETQYF
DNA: TGTGCCACCAGTGACAAGGCTAGCGAGTTCCAAGAGACCCAGTACTTC

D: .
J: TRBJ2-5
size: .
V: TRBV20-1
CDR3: CSASGPGNQETQYF
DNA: TGCAGTGCTAGCGGCCCCGGCAACCAAGAGACCCAGTACTTC

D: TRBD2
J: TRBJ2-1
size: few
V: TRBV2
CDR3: CASSGGGYNEQFF
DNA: TGTGCCAGCAGTGGGGGAGGGTACAATGAGCAGTTCTTC

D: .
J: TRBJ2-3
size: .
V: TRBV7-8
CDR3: CASSLATYPDTQYF
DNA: TGTGCCAGCAGCTTAGCGACATACCCAGATACGCAGTATTTT

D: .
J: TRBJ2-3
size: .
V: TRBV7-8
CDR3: CASSLDSGVTSTDTQYF
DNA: TGTGCCAGCAGCTTAGATTCGGGGGTTACTAGCACAGATACGCAGTATTTT

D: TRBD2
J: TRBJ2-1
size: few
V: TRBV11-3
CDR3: CASSLVSGGRVYNEQFF
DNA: TGTGCCAGCAGCTTAGTAAGCGGCGGGAGGGTGTACAATGAGCAGTTCTTC

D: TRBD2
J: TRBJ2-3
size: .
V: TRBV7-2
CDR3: CASSPRLAGGTDTQYF
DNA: TGTGCCAGCAGCCCTAGACTAGCGGGAGGAACAGATACGCAGTATTTT

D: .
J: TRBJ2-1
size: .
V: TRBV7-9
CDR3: CASSLASGAGDNEQFF
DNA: TGTGCCAGCAGCTTAGCCTCAGGGGCCGGGGACAATGAGCAGTTCTTC

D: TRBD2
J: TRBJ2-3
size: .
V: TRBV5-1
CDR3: CASSLEPAGSTDTQYF
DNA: TGCGCCAGCAGCTTGGAACCAGCGGGAAGCACAGATACGCAGTATTTT

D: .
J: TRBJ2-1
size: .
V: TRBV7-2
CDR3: CASSPGLGFSYNEQFF
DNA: TGTGCCAGCAGCCCTGGACTGGGGTTCTCCTACAATGAGCAGTTCTTC

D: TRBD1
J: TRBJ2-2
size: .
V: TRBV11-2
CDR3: CASSLGQVDTGELFF
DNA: TGTGCCAGCAGCTTGGGACAGGTCGACACCGGGGAGCTGTTTTTT

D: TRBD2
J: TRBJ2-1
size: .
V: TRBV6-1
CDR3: CASSGRLADEQFF
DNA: TGTGCCAGCAGTGGGAGACTAGCCGATGAGCAGTTCTTC

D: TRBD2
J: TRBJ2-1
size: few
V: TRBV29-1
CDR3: CSVEEPGLAGYNEQFF
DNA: TGCAGCGTTGAAGAACCAGGACTAGCGGGGTACAATGAGCAGTTCTTC

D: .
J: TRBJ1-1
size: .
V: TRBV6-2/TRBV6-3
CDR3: CASSYSLEGSTEAFF
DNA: TGTGCCAGCAGTTACTCCCTGGAGGGCTCCACTGAAGCTTTCTTT

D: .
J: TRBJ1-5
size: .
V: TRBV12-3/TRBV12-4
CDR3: CASSRMENQPQHF
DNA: TGTGCCAGCTCTCGTATGGAAAATCAGCCCCAGCATTTT

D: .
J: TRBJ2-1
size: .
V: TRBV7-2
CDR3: CASSLRQEIYNVQFF
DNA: TGTGCCAGCAGCTTAAGGCAGGAGATATACAATGTGCAGTTCTTC

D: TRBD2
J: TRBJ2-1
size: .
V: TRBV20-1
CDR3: CRPGLVNEQFF
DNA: TGCAGACCGGGACTAGTAAATGAGCAGTTCTTC

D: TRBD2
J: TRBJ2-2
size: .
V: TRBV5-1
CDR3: CASSRATSGSNTGELFF
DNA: TGCGCCAGCAGCCGGGCCACTAGCGGGTCGAACACCGGGGAGCTGTTTTTT

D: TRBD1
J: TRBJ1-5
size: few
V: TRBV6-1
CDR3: CASRRDRANQPQHF
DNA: TGTGCCAGCAGGCGCGACAGGGCTAATCAGCCCCAGCATTTT

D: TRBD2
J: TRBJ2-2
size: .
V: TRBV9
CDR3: CASSMTSGYTGELFF
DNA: TGTGCCAGCAGCATGACTAGCGGGTACACCGGGGAGCTGTTTTTT

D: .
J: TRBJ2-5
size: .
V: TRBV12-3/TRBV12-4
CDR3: CASSVDGPRVTQYF
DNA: TGTGCCAGCAGTGTGGACGGACCAAGAGTGACCCAGTACTTC

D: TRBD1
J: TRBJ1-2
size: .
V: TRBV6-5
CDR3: CASSYGTGNGYTF
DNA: TGTGCCAGCAGTTACGGGACAGGGAATGGCTACACCTTC

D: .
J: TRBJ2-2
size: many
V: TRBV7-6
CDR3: CASSLGPAGELFF
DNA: TGTGCCAGCAGCTTAGGACCGGCCGGGGAGCTGTTTTTT

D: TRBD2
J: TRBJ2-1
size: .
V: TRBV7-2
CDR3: CASSFQRGSYNEQFF
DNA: TGTGCCAGCAGCTTTCAGCGGGGGAGCTACAATGAGCAGTTCTTC

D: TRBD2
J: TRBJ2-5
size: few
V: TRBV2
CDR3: CASSETGGRETQYF
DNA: TGTGCCAGCAGTGAAACTGGCGGGAGAGAGACCCAGTACTTC

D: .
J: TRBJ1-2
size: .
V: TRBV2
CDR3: CASLSRAYGYTF
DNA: TGTGCCAGCCTGTCCAGGGCCTATGGCTACACCTTC

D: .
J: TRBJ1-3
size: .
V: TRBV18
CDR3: CASSPLGGMNSGNTIYF
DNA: TGTGCCAGCTCACCACTTGGGGGCATGAACTCTGGAAACACCATATATTTT

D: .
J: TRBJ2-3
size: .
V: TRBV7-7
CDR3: CASSRGTASGADTQYF
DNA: TGTGCCAGCTCGAGGGGGACGGCGAGCGGCGCAGATACGCAGTATTTT

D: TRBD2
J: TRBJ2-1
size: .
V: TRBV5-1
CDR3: CASSFLTSGTSDEQFF
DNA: TGCGCCAGCAGCTTTTTGACTAGCGGGACATCAGATGAGCAGTTCTTC